Listed here are 18 T cell receptor beta chains from one sample, sequenced in a study of shared clonotypes between healthy human individuals. Assay used: immunoSEQ multiplex PCR; TCRdb lists only in-frame clones, some missing. This repertoire shows 2 million to 2.5 million clones, 85% to 95% found once; its top ten account for 0.3% to 0.45%. The sequencing sample was made of naive CD4+ T cells from PBMCs. Stated subset: CD45RA+ positively selected. The receptors here all came from a man between 18 and 29 years old in good health. Some clones in this sample may be carry-over from other donors' samples.

The chain recombines TRBV28 with TRBJ2-7, with D tentatively TRBD2 (7 bases). The V gene's germline CDR1 is MDHEN and CDR2 SYDVKM. The V and J ends lost 5 bases and 4 bases respectively, with 15 bases between them. The CDR3 has 14 residues. CDR3 sequence: CASSPAGAGYEQYF. As DNA, the CDR3 is TGTGCCAGCAGTCCGGCGGGGGCGGGGTACGAGCAGTACTTC.

The chain links TRBV11-2 to TRBJ1-1; D perhaps matches TRBD1 (5 bases). CDR1 is SGHAT, CDR2 FQNNGV, per germline. Trimming cost V 1 base and J 4 bases, with 10 bases left between them. The CDR3 is 14 residues long. This CDR3 reads CASSLAIGGTEAFF. The CDR3 nucleotides are TGTGCCAGCAGCTTAGCTATTGGGGGCACTGAAGCTTTCTTT.

The chain couples TRBV2 to TRBJ2-2, with 10 bases identical to TRBD1. Germline V lookup: CDR1 SNHLY, CDR2 FYNNEI. The CDR3 contains 14 residues. V gave up 5 bases and J gave up 6 bases; unmatched junction bases: 3. The CDR3 reads CASSTDRGPGELFF. For the CDR3, the DNA is TGTGCCAGCAGTACTGACAGGGGGCCCGGGGAGCTGTTTTTT.

The chain joins TRBV4-2 to TRBJ2-5; TRBD2 aligns across 7 bases. Germline trimming cut 4 bases from V and 2 bases from J; bases unmatched to any gene: 10. Germline V gene data show CDR1 as LGHNA and CDR2 as YNFKEQ. The CDR3 has 16 residues. CDR3 sequence reads: CASSRLGSGGQETQYF. The CDR3 nucleotides are TGTGCCAGCAGCCGACTGGGATCGGGAGGTCAAGAGACCCAGTACTTC.

The chain employs TRBV7-9 and TRBJ2-7; D is unresolved. The V gene lost 1 base and the J gene lost 5 bases, with 6 bases spanning the gap. CDR1 is SEHNR, CDR2 FQNEAQ, per germline (reference sequence). This CDR3 spans 12 amino acids. CDR3 protein: CASSLEGDEQYF. The CDR3 nucleotides read TGTGCCAGCAGCTTAGAGGGTGACGAGCAGTACTTC.

The chain links TRBV5-1 to TRBJ2-2; D call uncertain. V lost 2 bases to trimming and J lost 2 bases, with 7 bases between them. Germline V gene lookup returns CDR1 SGHRS and CDR2 YFSETQ. The CDR3 is made up of 14 amino acids. CDR3 loop: CASSFSDNTGELFF. CDR3 DNA sequence: TGCGCCAGCAGCTTCTCCGATAACACCGGGGAGCTGTTTTTT. Looking up the rest from reference TRBV5-1 and TRBJ2-2 gives the full variable domain: KAGVTQTPRYLIKTRGQQVTLSCSPISGHRSVSWYQQTPGQGLQFLFEYFSETQRNKGNFPGRFSGRQFSNSRSEMNVSTLELGDSALYLCASSFSDNTGELFFGEGSRLTVL.

This chain connects TRBV5-1 to TRBJ1-2, with D tentatively TRBD1 (5 bases). V lost 3 bases to trimming and J lost 8 bases, with 14 bases between them. The CDR3 runs to 13 residues. The germline gives CDR1 SGHRS, CDR2 YFSETQ. The CDR3 sequence is CASSSLGPGGYTF. The CDR3 nucleotides read TGCGCCAGCAGCTCCCTCGGTCCAGGGGGCTACACCTTC. Full variable domain (rest looked up from reference TRBV5-1 and TRBJ1-2): KAGVTQTPRYLIKTRGQQVTLSCSPISGHRSVSWYQQTPGQGLQFLFEYFSETQRNKGNFPGRFSGRQFSNSRSEMNVSTLELGDSALYLCASSSLGPGGYTFGSGTRLTVV.

The genes are TRBV5-1 and TRBJ1-2; 7 bases are shared with TRBD1. V shed 1 base and J 8 bases; nucleotides not matched to a gene: 20. This CDR3 has 18 amino acids. Germline V gene data show CDR1 as SGHRS and CDR2 as YFSETQ. The CDR3 protein is CASSLSAPDGQASPGYTF. The CDR3 DNA is TGCGCCAGCAGCTTGTCGGCGCCCGACGGACAGGCCTCTCCCGGCTACACCTTC. The full variable domain, rest sourced from reference TRBV5-1 and TRBJ1-2, is KAGVTQTPRYLIKTRGQQVTLSCSPISGHRSVSWYQQTPGQGLQFLFEYFSETQRNKGNFPGRFSGRQFSNSRSEMNVSTLELGDSALYLCASSLSAPDGQASPGYTFGSGTRLTVV.

The V gene is TRBV4-1, the J gene TRBJ1-4; D may be TRBD1 (6 bases). Germline assignment: CDR1 MGHRA and CDR2 YSYEKL. V was clipped by 8 bases and J by 8 bases, with 18 bases between them. This CDR3 contains 14 residues. CDR3 protein: CASSQQGLDEKLFF. The CDR3 DNA follows: TGCGCCAGCTCCCAACAGGGTCTCGACGAAAAACTGTTTTTT.

This clone is a singleton in its sample. CDR3 in amino acids: CASSLVGPGNTEAFF. The CDR3 DNA sequence: TGTGCCAGCAGTTTAGTTGGGCCCGGGAACACTGAAGCTTTCTTT. V usage is TRBV28 and J usage is TRBJ1-1, with unresolved D. Between the trimmed V and J ends, which lost 2 bases and 1 base, there was a span of 11 bases. CDR1 is MDHEN, CDR2 SYDVKM, per germline. CDR3 length equals 15 residues.

The gene calls are TRBV5-6 and TRBJ2-2; D is ambiguous. Germline CDR1 is SGHDT and CDR2 is YYEEEE. CDR3 length: 12 amino acids. With 0 bases removed from V and 8 bases from J, the gap between germline ends came to 5 bases. DNA of the CDR3: TGTGCCAGCAGCTTGGTCCAAGGGGAGCTGTTTTTT. It specifies CASSLVQGELFF.

V and J are TRBV7-2 and TRBJ2-1; 8 bases are a match to TRBD1. Germline CDR1 and CDR2: SGHTA and FQGNSA. The CDR3 totals 16 residues. Trimming took 1 base from V and 3 from J; bases not matched to a gene: 5. The CDR3, as DNA: TGTGCCAGCAGCTTAGTTCGGACAGGGTTCTACAATGAGCAGTTCTTC. Protein product: CASSLVRTGFYNEQFF.

The sample holds one count of this clone. DNA of the CDR3: TGTGCCAGCAGCTCTAGCAGTGAGCAGTTCTTC. This codes for CASSSSSEQFF. The chain couples TRBV6-5 to TRBJ2-1; tentative D call: TRBD2 (5 bases). Trimming took 6 bases from V and 9 from J, leaving 9 bases between them. Germline V lookup: CDR1 MNHEY, CDR2 SVGAGI. The length of the CDR3 is 11 residues.

This rearrangement joins TRBV6-5 to TRBJ2-2, with no clear D. This CDR3 is 14 amino acids long. Germline CDR1 and CDR2: MNHEY and SVGAGI. V lost 0 bases, J lost 4 bases, and 6 bases lay in between. CDR3: CASSYSRSTGELFF. Here the CDR3 DNA reads TGTGCCAGCAGTTACTCCCGGTCCACCGGGGAGCTGTTTTTT.

The chain joins TRBV9 to TRBJ1-3, with D maybe TRBD1 (5 bases). Germline V gene sequence: CDR1 SGDLS, CDR2 YYNGEE. V gave up 3 bases and J gave up 4 bases, with 11 bases separating them. The CDR3 sequence is 14 residues long. CDR3 sequence (DNA): TGTGCCAGCAGCGGGTCAGGGCACGGAAACACCATATATTTT. Residues: CASSGSGHGNTIYF.

The table lists this clone with a count of one. The chain employs TRBV5-1 and TRBJ1-2, with a possible D match to TRBD1 (5 bases). There are 14 residues in the CDR3. Per germline, CDR1 SGHRS and CDR2 YFSETQ. The ends were cut back, 0 bases at V and 6 bases at J, with 12 bases in the middle. CDR3: CASSLAQAGDGYTF. As DNA, the CDR3 is TGCGCCAGCAGCTTGGCCCAAGCGGGGGATGGCTACACCTTC. Filled out from reference TRBV5-1 and TRBJ1-2, the complete variable domain reads KAGVTQTPRYLIKTRGQQVTLSCSPISGHRSVSWYQQTPGQGLQFLFEYFSETQRNKGNFPGRFSGRQFSNSRSEMNVSTLELGDSALYLCASSLAQAGDGYTFGSGTRLTVV.

This chain connects TRBV19 to TRBJ1-1; D possibly corresponds to TRBD1 (6 bases). Germline CDR1 and CDR2: LNHDA and SQIVND (reference sequence). The CDR3 sequence is 16 residues long. Trimming removed 1 base from V and 0 bases from J, with 12 bases in between. CDR3 loop: CASSIVGGWMNTEAFF. For the CDR3, the DNA is TGTGCCAGTAGTATAGTTGGGGGCTGGATGAACACTGAAGCTTTCTTT.

A word on this clone: This CDR3 is also generated by other DNA sequences in the sample. The V gene is TRBV19, the J gene TRBJ1-1, with D uncertain. This CDR3 contains 13 residues. Deletions cut 0 bases from V and 4 bases from J, with 6 bases between. Germline-derived CDR1 and CDR2 are LNHDA and SQIVND (reference sequence). CDR3: CASSIEGGTEAFF. The CDR3 nucleotides are TGTGCCAGTAGTATAGAGGGAGGCACTGAAGCTTTCTTT.